This TCR beta chain was identified during a study of CD8 T cells in Susac syndrome (dated by TCRdb to between 2018 and 2021). For the wider study: Of the Susac syndrome patients who were sequenced, roughly 6 had clinically active disease and roughly 8 were in clinical remission. At blood withdrawal, Susac syndrome patients were either therapy-naive, taking corticosteroids (in some cases with IVIg as well), or taking IVIg alone. Whether CD8+ T cell activation and differentiation in Susac syndrome was antigen driven was tested using repertoire sequencing. Clonality of the CD8+ T cell repertoire was compared between eleven to twelve healthy donors, about 14 Susac syndrome patients and around 16 multiple sclerosis patients. General findings and caveats noted by the study authors: The study acknowledged that relatively few individuals were included in the TCR sequencing and HLA analysis. Some 17 Susac-specific public clones were identified in the total CD8+ repertoire, and about 5 Susac-specific public clones were identified in the CD8+ TEMRA repertoire. Clonal expansion was seen in Susac syndrome CD8+ repertoires, peaking in CD8+ TEMRA cells and being greater in clinically active patients than in remitting ones.

Between the V and J ends, shortened by 4 bases and 0 bases respectively, the junction contains 7 bases. The CDR3 runs 12 residues from the cysteine to the phenylalanine. Kept here is only the CDR3 DNA, which spans 36 bases and is read in frame from base 1. CDR1 and CDR2, looked up from the germline V gene, are SQVTM and ANQGSEA. RNA was extracted using the RNeasy kit, and roughly 0.5 to 1 microgram was reverse transcribed with random hexamers. TCR beta CDR3 regions were amplified with the immunoSEQ multiplex PCR assay covering 54 Vbeta and 13 Jbeta segments. PCR amplification bias was corrected using a synthetic template baseline for primer optimization and computational correction. The authors' analysis ran thus. Reads were annotated to V, D and J genes according to IMGT and were analyzed with immunoSEQ Analyzer, with only productive sequences retained. Clonality was calculated as one minus the Shannon entropy normalized by log2 of the number of productive unique sequences. For each patient and control, public and private clones were evaluated within the 100 most prevalent clones. A clone was defined as Susac-specific if it was absent from the healthy and MS cohorts, from roughly 990 published viral clones and from other ImmuneACCESS disease sequences. In TCRdb, the public reads were trimmed at Q25 with fastp and aligned with MiXCR, with productive beta chains retained. Duplicate CDR3 protein sequences are folded into a single record with the most common DNA and genes. The V and J calls follow TCRdb's processing rather than the paper's. The sample profile shows some 140,000 distinct CDR3 sequences; roughly 94% of them were found once. The biggest ten clones account for about 0.18% of the sample.

Peripheral blood CD8+ and CD4+ T cells from healthy donors, Susac syndrome patients and multiple sclerosis patients were profiled using high-throughput TCR beta sequencing. The Susac syndrome patients fulfilled recently defined diagnostic criteria for either definite or probable disease. Bulk CD8+ and CD4+ T cells were purified by magnetic negative isolation, while CD8+ TEMRA cells were enriched using FACS. Blood was drawn into EDTA tubes, processed within 24 hours, and PBMCs were isolated by density gradient centrifugation. PBMCs intended for TCR sequencing were cryopreserved in liquid nitrogen and were subsequently thawed in a 37 degrees C water bath. The sorted or isolated CD4+, CD8+ and CD8+ TEMRA cells reached a purity of at least 90%. To note about this clonotype: Its specific antigen is unknown. Base qualities are not provided; no much larger clone lies one nucleotide away.

This receptor was obtained from a human donor with Susac syndrome. The chain is encoded by TRBV29-1 joined to TRBJ2-7; no D gene is confidently identified. Sequenced input: CD8+ T cells from PBMCs. The DNA sequence is TGCAGCGTTGTCGACGGCTCCTACGAGCAGTACTTC. The resulting protein is CSVVDGSYEQYF.